This TCR beta chain was recovered during a study of blood T cell repertoires in COVID-19. For the study at large: The United States, Italy and Spain provided the acute and convalescent COVID-19 samples. Sources were T cells, B-cell-depleted T cells, or PBMCs; the material itself was cDNA or gDNA.

Source study methods: Amplifying reference gene primers gave estimates of nucleated cell counts. Only in-frame clones appear in the TCRdb table, and some are missing; sequencing was by immunoSEQ multiplex PCR. V and J calls plus clone size are reproduced from that table; the DNA served to infer D and trimming. The sample lists 250,000 to 300,000 clones, around 80% occurring once. The germline CDR1 and CDR2 sequences are MNHEY and SVGAGI. CDR3 length equals 15 residues. J was trimmed by 2 bases and V by 8 bases; bases with no gene match: 10. The table lists this clone with a count of one. This clonotype was sampled from a man in his sixties with acute or convalescent COVID-19. V and J are TRBV6-5 and TRBJ2-7, with 9 bases lining up with TRBD1. Source material: peripheral blood. The CDR3 sequence: CASRAEGTGTYEQYF. Written as DNA, the CDR3 is TGTGCCAGCCGCGCGGAGGGGACAGGGACCTACGAGCAGTACTTC.